This record concerns one T cell receptor beta chain sequence. What this receptor recognizes is not known. Base qualities are not at hand, and no much larger clone is one base apart. This record comes from a study of cytomegalovirus exposure and HLA in healthy donors (TCRdb year 2017). Study-level background: A later analysis indicated that the 110 or so validation repertoires were generated on the platform also employed for the roughly 650 repertoires of the first cohort. The study aimed to test whether cataloging public T cell receptors could reveal signatures of past pathogen exposure. Along with the approximately 650-subject first cohort, a separate validation cohort of roughly 110 different subjects was used. The study combined high-throughput TCR immunosequencing, statistical association of individual TCRs with disease status, and machine learning to predict cytomegalovirus infection status.

V and J are truncated by 4 bases and 7 bases respectively, leaving an intervening sequence of 22 bases. CDR1 and CDR2 were assigned from the germline V gene as WSHSY and SAAADI. Taken from cysteine to phenylalanine, the CDR3 has 16 residues. CDR3 DNA only is kept here, 48 bases in frame from base 1. What the authors observed across the whole study: A few of the identified cytomegalovirus-associated TCR beta chains were confirmed in vitro to be specific for cytomegalovirus antigens. In both the original and validation cohorts, the classifier was reported to diagnose cytomegalovirus status with high specificity and sensitivity. The authors suggested that the approach could potentially be generalized to other disease states and immunological phenotypes. In a later analysis, TCRs clustered in the first cohort were found to also tend to co-occur in the approximately 110 validation repertoires, with about 94% of cluster scores above 0. A later analysis lacked HLA typing for the validation cohort, so it scored co-occurrence in that cohort across all 110 or so repertoires. The study gave a list of 150 to 200 TCR beta chains associated with cytomegalovirus. Most TCR sequences were observed very rarely across donors, whereas some public TCRs were present in many individuals.

The protocol used for the library was the immunoSEQ multiplex PCR assay. On the study's bioinformatics: A statistical classification framework was developed to diagnose cytomegalovirus status using the catalog of TCR beta chain sequences. The clones in this table, taken by TCRdb from immuneACCESS, are in-frame only. Not every clone is retained; where verified, under half of the shortfall comes from an unresolved V gene, and the cause of the rest is unknown. V and J calls and clone size come straight from that table; D and trimming were deduced from the DNA. A total of about 130,000 clones appear in this sample, just under 85% of them only once. The ten largest clones capture roughly 27% of the sample. Donors formed part of the validation cohort, which comprised fewer than 150 subjects and was distinct from the first cohort of fewer than 750 subjects.

This chain joins TRBV10-2 to TRBJ1-2; D gene: possibly TRBD1, on 6 matching bases. Sequences were obtained from PBMCs. This receptor was taken from a man younger than 40 in good health and CMV-seropositive. DNA sequence: TGCGCCAGCAGTGGAACTCCCAGGGGACCCCGGACTGGCTACACCTTC. The encoded protein is CASSGTPRGPRTGYTF.